This TCR beta chain is from a study of shared clonotypes between healthy human individuals. The protocol was immunoSEQ multiplex PCR, while the TCRdb copy is restricted to in-frame clones and leaves out a portion. The sample shows more than 2 million clones, about 94% of them seen only once. Worth noting for this clone: The antigen remains undetermined.

CDR1 and CDR2 from the germline V gene are SGHRS and YFSETQ. V shed 2 bases and J shed 0 bases, with 10 bases lying between them. CDR3 size: 15 residues. Naive-designated CD8 cells lacked CD45RO, were positively enriched for CCR7, and omitted terminally differentiated effector memory CD45RA+ cells. Every contributor of samples was a Caucasian grown-up residing in Nashville, Tennessee. Study observations and caveats: Among donors, sharing of clonotypes was expected to be affected by sequencing depth.

This chain links TRBV5-1 with TRBJ2-3, with a possible D match to TRBD1 (6 bases). The TCR was taken from a man younger than 35 in good health. Some clones in this sample may be carry-over from other donors' samples. Sequenced input: naive CD8+ T cells from PBMCs. The CDR3 nucleotides read TGCGCCAGCAGCTTTACCAGGGGAAGCACAGATACGCAGTATTTT. Amino acid sequence: CASSFTRGSTDTQYF.